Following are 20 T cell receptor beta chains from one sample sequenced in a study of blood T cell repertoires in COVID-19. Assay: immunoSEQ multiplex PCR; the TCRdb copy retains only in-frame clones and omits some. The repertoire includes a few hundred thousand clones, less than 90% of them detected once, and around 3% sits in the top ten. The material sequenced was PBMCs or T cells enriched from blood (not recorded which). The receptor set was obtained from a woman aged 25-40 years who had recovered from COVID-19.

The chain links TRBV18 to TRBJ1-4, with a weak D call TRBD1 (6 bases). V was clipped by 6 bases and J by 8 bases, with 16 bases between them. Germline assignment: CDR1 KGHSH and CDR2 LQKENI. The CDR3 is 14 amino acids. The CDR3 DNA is TGTGCCAGCTCCCGACAGGCATCCACCGAAAAACTGTTTTTT. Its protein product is CASSRQASTEKLFF. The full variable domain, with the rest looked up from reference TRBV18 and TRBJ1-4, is NAGVMQNPRHLVRRRGQEARLRCSPMKGHSHVYWYRQLPEEGLKFMVYLQKENIIDESGMPKERFSAEFPKEGPSILRIQQVVRGDSAAYFCASSRQASTEKLFFGSGTQLSVL.

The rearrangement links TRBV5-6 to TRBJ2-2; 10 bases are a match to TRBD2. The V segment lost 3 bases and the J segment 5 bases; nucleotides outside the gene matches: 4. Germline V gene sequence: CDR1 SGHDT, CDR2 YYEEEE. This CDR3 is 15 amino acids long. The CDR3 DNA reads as TGTGCCAGCAGCTCGAGCGGGAGGGGAACCGGGGAGCTGTTTTTT. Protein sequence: CASSSSGRGTGELFF.

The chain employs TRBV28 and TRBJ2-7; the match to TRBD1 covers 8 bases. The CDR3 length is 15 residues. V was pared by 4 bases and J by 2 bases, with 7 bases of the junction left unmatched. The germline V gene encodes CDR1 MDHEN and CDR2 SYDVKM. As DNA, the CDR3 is TGTGCCAGCAGTTCAACCGGGACAGGCCCCTACGAGCAGTACTTC. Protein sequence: CASSSTGTGPYEQYF.

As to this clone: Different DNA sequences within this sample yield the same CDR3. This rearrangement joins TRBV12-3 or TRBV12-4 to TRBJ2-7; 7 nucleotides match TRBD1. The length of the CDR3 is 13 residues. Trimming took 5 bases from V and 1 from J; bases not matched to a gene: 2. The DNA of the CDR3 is TGTGCCAGCAGTCCGGGACAGTCCTACGAGCAGTACTTC. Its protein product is CASSPGQSYEQYF.

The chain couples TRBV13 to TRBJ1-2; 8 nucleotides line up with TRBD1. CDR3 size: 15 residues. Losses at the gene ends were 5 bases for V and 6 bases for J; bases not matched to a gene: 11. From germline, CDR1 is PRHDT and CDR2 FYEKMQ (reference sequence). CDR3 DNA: TGTGCCAGCAGCCCCTGGGGACAGGAGAAGAATGGCTACACCTTC. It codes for CASSPWGQEKNGYTF.

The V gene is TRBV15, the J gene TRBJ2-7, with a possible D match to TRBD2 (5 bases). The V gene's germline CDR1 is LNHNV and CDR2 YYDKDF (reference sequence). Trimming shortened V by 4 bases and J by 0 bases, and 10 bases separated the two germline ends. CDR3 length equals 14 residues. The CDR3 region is CATSKLESSYEQYF. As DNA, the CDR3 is TGTGCCACCAGCAAACTAGAAAGCTCCTACGAGCAGTACTTC.

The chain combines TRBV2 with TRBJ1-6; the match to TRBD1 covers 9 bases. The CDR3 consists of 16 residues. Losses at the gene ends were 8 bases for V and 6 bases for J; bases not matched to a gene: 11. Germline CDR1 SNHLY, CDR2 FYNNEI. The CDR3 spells CASVPATGGFNSPLHF. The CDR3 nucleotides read TGTGCCAGCGTTCCCGCTACAGGGGGCTTTAATTCACCCCTCCACTTT.

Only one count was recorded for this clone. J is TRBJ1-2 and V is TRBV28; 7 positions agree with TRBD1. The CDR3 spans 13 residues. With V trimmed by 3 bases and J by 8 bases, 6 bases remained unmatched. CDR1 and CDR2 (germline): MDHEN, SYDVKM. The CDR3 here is CASSFRQGRGYTF. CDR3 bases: TGTGCCAGCAGTTTCCGACAGGGTCGGGGCTACACCTTC.

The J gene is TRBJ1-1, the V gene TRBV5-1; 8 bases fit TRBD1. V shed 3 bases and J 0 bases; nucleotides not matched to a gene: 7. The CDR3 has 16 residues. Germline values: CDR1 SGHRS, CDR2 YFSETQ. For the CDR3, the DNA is TGCGCCAGCAGCTCACACCGACAGGGGCTGAACACTGAAGCTTTCTTT. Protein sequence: CASSSHRQGLNTEAFF.

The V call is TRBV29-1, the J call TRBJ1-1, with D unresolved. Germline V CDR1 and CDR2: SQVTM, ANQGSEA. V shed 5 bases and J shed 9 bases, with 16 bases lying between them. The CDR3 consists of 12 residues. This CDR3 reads CSVLENQLKAFF. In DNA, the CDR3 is TGCAGCGTTTTGGAGAACCAACTTAAAGCTTTCTTT.

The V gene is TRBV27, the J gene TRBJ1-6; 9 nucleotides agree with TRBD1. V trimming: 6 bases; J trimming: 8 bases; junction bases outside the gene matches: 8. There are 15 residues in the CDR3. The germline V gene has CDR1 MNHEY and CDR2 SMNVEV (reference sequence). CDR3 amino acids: CASRGRTGVDSPLHF. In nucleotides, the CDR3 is TGTGCCAGCAGGGGCAGGACAGGGGTTGATTCACCCCTCCACTTT.

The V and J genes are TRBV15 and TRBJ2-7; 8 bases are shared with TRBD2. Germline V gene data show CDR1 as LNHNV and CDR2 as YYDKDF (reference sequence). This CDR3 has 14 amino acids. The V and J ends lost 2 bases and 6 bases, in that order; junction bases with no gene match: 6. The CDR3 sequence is CATSRQLGTSEQYF. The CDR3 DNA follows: TGTGCCACCAGCAGACAACTCGGGACTAGCGAGCAGTACTTC.

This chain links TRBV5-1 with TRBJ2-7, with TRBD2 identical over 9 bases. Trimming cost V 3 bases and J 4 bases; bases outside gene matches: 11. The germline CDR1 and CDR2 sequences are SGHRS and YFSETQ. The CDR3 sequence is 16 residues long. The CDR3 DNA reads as TGCGCCAGCAGCTCGACGGAGACTAGCGGTTCTTACGAGCAGTACTTC. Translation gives CASSSTETSGSYEQYF.

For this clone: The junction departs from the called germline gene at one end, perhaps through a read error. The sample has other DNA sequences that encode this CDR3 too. The CDR3 protein is CASSSVEAGGPSGELFF. In nucleotides, the CDR3 is TGCGCCAGCAGCTCCGTTGAGGCGGGAGGGCCTTCCGGGGAGCTGTTTTTC. The chain uses TRBV5-1 and TRBJ2-2; TRBD2 matches 9 bases. Germline assignment: CDR1 SGHRS and CDR2 YFSETQ. The CDR3 consists of 17 residues.

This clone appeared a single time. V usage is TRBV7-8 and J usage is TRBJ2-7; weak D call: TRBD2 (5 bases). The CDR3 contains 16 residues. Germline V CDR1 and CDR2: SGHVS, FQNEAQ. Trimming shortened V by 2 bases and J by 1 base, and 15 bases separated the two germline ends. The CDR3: CASSLTWTLSSYEQYF. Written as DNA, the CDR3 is TGTGCCAGCAGCTTAACGTGGACTTTGAGTTCCTACGAGCAGTACTTC.

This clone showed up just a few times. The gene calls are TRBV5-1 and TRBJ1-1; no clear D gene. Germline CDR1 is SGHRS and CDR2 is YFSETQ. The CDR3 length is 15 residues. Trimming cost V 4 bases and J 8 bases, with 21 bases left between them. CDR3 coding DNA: TGCGCCAGCAGCACGGGCGCGGGAGGCGCAGTCGAAGCTTTCTTT. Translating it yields CASSTGAGGAVEAFF.

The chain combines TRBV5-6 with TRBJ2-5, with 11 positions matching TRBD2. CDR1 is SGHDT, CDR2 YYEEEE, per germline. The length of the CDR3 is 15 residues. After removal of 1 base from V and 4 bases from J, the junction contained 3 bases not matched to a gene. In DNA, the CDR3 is TGTGCCAGCAGCTTGTATCTAGCGGGAGGAGAGACCCAGTACTTC. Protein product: CASSLYLAGGETQYF.

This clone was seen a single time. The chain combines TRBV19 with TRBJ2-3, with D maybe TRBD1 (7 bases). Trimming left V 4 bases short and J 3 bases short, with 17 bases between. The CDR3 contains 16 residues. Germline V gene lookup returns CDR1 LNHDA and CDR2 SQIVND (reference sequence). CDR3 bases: TGTGCCAGTAGTAACCCGACAGGGAGGAGAACAGATACGCAGTATTTT. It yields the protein CASSNPTGRRTDTQYF.

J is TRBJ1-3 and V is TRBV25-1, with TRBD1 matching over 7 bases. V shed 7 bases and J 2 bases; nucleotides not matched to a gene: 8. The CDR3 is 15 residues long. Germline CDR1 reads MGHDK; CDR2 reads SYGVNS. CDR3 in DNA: TGTGCCAGCATCCCTACAGGGGATCCTGGAAACACCATATATTTT. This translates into CASIPTGDPGNTIYF. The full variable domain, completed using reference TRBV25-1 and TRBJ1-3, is EADIYQTPRYLVIGTGKKITLECSQTMGHDKMYWYQQDPGMELHLIHYSYGVNSTEKGDLSSESTVSRIRTEHFPLTLESARPSHTSQYLCASIPTGDPGNTIYFGEGSWLTVV.

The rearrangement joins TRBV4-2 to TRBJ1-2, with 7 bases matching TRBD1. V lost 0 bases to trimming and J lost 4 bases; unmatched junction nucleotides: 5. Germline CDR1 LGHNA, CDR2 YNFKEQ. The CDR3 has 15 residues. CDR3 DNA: TGTGCCAGCAGCCAAGATGGGACAGACCCCTATGGCTACACCTTC. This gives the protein CASSQDGTDPYGYTF.